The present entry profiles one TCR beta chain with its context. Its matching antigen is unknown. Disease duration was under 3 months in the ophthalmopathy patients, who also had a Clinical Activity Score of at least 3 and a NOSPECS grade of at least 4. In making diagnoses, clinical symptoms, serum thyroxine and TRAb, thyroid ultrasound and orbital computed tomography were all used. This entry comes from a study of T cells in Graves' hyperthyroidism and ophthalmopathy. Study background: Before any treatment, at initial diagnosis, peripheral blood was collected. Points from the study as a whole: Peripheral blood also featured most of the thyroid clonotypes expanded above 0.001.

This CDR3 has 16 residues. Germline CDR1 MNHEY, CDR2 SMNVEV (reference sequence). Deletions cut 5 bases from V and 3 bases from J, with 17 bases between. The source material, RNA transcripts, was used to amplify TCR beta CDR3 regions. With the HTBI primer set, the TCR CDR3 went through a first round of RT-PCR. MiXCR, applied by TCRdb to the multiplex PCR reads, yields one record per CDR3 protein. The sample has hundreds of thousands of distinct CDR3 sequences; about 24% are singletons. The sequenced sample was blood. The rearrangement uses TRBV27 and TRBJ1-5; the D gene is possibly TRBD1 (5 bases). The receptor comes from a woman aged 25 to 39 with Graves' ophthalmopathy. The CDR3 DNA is TGTGCCAGCAGTAGGGGAGAGCCCGGGTCCAATCAGCCCCAGCATTTT. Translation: CASSRGEPGSNQPQHF.